This note documents a single T cell receptor beta chain sequence. The data derive from a study of T cell changes during pregnancy in multiple sclerosis. This CDR3 region has 14 residues. Germline V gives CDR1 SQVTM, CDR2 ANQGSEA. The V gene end was trimmed by 8 bases and the J gene end by 0 bases; junction bases not matched to a gene: 6. Profiling relied on immunoSEQ multiplex PCR, and the TCRdb table lists in-frame clones only, not all of them. This sample has approximately 100,000 clones, with approximately 91% found just once. The source of this sequence is a female donor with multiple sclerosis, enrolled in a pregnancy study. The chain is built from TRBV29-1 and TRBJ1-5, with 8 bases matching TRBD1. The source material was peripheral blood, sampled in the second trimester of pregnancy. CDR3 residues: CSTGTGDSNQPQHF. DNA of the CDR3: TGCAGCACCGGGACAGGTGATAGCAATCAGCCCCAGCATTTT. Complete variable domain (other parts from reference TRBV29-1 and TRBJ1-5): SAVISQKPSRDICQRGTSLTIQCQVDSQVTMMFWYRQQPGQSLTLIATANQGSEATYESGFVIDKFPISRPNLTFSTLTVSNMSPEDSSIYLCSTGTGDSNQPQHFGDGTRLSIL.